This T cell receptor (beta chain) was captured in a study of T-cell reconstitution after alpha-beta-depleted transplantation in children. There are 17 residues in the CDR3. Germline V gene lookup returns CDR1 LGHDT and CDR2 YNNKEL (reference sequence). The V and J ends lost 0 bases and 1 base, in that order; junction bases with no gene match: 6. Researchers prepared the TCRbeta library using unique molecular identifiers, the study reports. MiXCR was run by TCRdb on the PCR reads, yielding one entry per CDR3 protein. Here the sample spans 250,000 to 300,000 distinct CDR3 sequences, roughly 9.1% being singletons. Study-wide points: Hyperexpanded clones declined; after one year, newly produced T cells mostly supplied diversity. Some patients showed high day-60 TCRbeta diversity, which derived from surviving recipient T cells and thymic progenitors. Several hundred rapidly expanded clones from non-depleted graft cells reportedly supplied alpha-beta T cells about two months post-transplant.

This clonotype was counted many times. Its antigen is currently unknown. The chain employs TRBV3-1 and TRBJ1-1, with TRBD1 identical over 9 bases. This receptor was taken from a boy under three years old with acute myeloid leukemia, due to receive a stem cell transplant. Sequenced material: PBMCs, taken before TCRalphabeta/CD19-depleted stem cell transplant. The DNA for the CDR3 is TGTGCCAGCAGCCAAGAGGTACGGGACAGGGAGAACACTGAAGCTTTCTTT. Encoded protein: CASSQEVRDRENTEAFF.